This T cell receptor beta chain was captured in a study of cytomegalovirus exposure and HLA in healthy donors (dated by TCRdb to 2016 to 2017). As for the study more broadly: In an earlier analysis of approximately 640 of the donors, about 260 Gb of sequence data and 95 million to 130 million unique TCR beta sequences from some 170 million T cells were reported. To decide whether each TCR beta V gene segment behaved as functional or pseudogenic, an earlier analysis of some 570 of the donors relied on high-throughput TCR beta sequencing. High-throughput TCR immunosequencing, statistical association of individual TCRs with disease status, and machine learning were combined to predict cytomegalovirus infection status. In a later analysis, previously published TCR beta repertoires from several hundred donors were re-analyzed and high-resolution HLA genotyping was added so that TCR occurrence patterns could be studied. Among the roughly 400 genotyped donors, more than 70% belonged to the genetic ancestry cluster associated with self-reported Caucasian donors. All discovery cohort repertoires had been generated using a single sequencing platform. The T cell repertoires of around 730 subjects were profiled by immunosequencing and related to cytomegalovirus serostatus. Donor age, sex, ethnicity and CMV serostatus were collected together with the repertoire data. Roughly 5 DR-DQ haplotypes were handled as single units for association and clustering because linkage in the cohort was strong. Around 300 gigabases of sequencing data and approximately 80 million unique TCR sequences were included in an early release covering 550 to 650 HLA-typed donors. The aim of the study was to test whether cataloging public T cell receptors could identify signatures of past pathogen exposure. Besides the first cohort of hundreds of subjects, a separate validation cohort made up of around 120 different subjects was used. On average, roughly 250,000 unique TCR beta nucleotide sequences were sequenced per donor among roughly 430 genotyped donors of the cohort, with roughly 18% of those sequences being non-productive. Class I and class II HLA loci were covered by the typing at four-digit resolution. A later genetic analysis took genome-wide SNP genotypes for about 55% of the 666 donors and used that subset as a discovery cohort. The later analysis used no new phenotypic data to find candidate immune exposures, relying instead on TCR beta sequences and their occurrence across donors. The number of donors typed differed by locus, with about 629-630 for A, B, C, DRB1 and DQB1, roughly 520 for DQA1, 600 to 610 for DPA1, and under 490 for DPB1.

The paper as a whole reports these results and caveats: Because the 87-base-pair reads could not distinguish some IMGT-functional V segments, including TRBV6-2 and TRBV6-3, those segments were excluded. Most TCR sequences were observed very rarely across donors, whereas some public TCRs were present in many individuals. According to the authors, the approach could potentially be generalized to other disease states and immunological phenotypes. Roughly uniform sequencing depth across donors was assumed in presence/absence analyses, although this assumption may not hold. According to a later analysis, TCR association rates differed among HLA loci, with DRB1 alleles showing the most associated TCRs and HLA-C alleles showing the fewest. The sequencing pipeline was judged likely to have produced a cluster of highly shared sequence variants as a technical artifact. About 15 rarely observed V segments, including chromosome 9 orphons, were excluded from the earlier analysis of approximately 500 of the donors because counts were too low. In a later genetic analysis, fewer N-insertions in productive TCRs were reported among donors in an Asian-associated ancestry cluster than the 666-donor mean. Assigning TCR associations to individual alleles was difficult when HLA alleles, especially DR and DQ, strongly co-occurred. In a later analysis, several top co-occurrence clusters were reported to appear linked to parvovirus B19, influenza, CMV and Epstein-Barr virus. In both the original and validation cohorts, the classifier was reported to diagnose cytomegalovirus status with high specificity and sensitivity. In a later analysis, HLA-associated TCR beta chains showed more clonal expansion and lower generation probabilities than non-associated chains that were equally common. A total of about 150 TCR beta chains were listed by the study as associated with cytomegalovirus. The cohort was sequenced for TCR beta chains only, and without alpha or paired-chain data the features that could be detected were limited. In an earlier analysis of some 640 of the donors, most TCR beta V segments were observed in productive rearrangements about 87% or about 30% of the time, broadly matching IMGT annotations. A further reported finding was that TCR beta sequences accurately predicted the HLA-A and HLA-B alleles for most subjects in the first cohort. Correlated functional status among segregating V segments might be attributable to linkage disequilibrium, but an unknown experimental factor could not be ruled out. Because HLA typing was missing for some donors at each locus, association tests included only the typed subset. Most CMV-associated TCR beta chains appeared to be HLA-restricted in a later analysis, and the HLA associations seemed to be driven largely by CMV exposure. The only immune exposure information available for the cohort was CMV serostatus. In a later genetic analysis, a missense DCLRE1C variant was associated with V-gene and J-gene trimming of TCR beta chains, and the association was replicated in an independent cohort. A later analysis associated about 17,000 TCR beta sequences with specific HLA alleles at a false discovery rate of 0.05. A few of the identified cytomegalovirus-associated TCR beta chains were confirmed in vitro to be specific for cytomegalovirus antigens.

The library came from the immunoSEQ multiplex PCR assay. For the multiplex PCR, a mixture combining 60 forward primers for TCR Vbeta segments and 13 reverse primers for TCR Jbeta segments was used. Amplification of the CDR3 region of rearranged TCR beta genes was performed with a multiplex PCR assay on genomic DNA. The amplified TCR beta libraries were sequenced on the Illumina HiSeq System as 87-base-pair reads. As for the original processing: Across the roughly 600 repertoires, a later analysis counted some 80 million unique TCR beta chains, around 11 million of which were shared by at least two donors. Raw reads were error-corrected and collapsed into unique sequences with a nearest-neighbor algorithm that merged closely related sequences to remove PCR and sequencing errors. CDR3 sequences were aligned to IMGT reference sequences to assign V, D and J gene segments. For a sequence to be retained, a match of at least six nucleotides to both a V gene segment and a J gene segment was required. Rearrangements were called productive when the CDR3 lacked stop codons and stayed in frame with V and J; all others were non-productive. CDR3 was defined by IMGT convention, running from the second conserved V-encoded cysteine to the conserved J-encoded phenylalanine. The earlier analysis of about 500 of the donors excluded sequences that lacked an unambiguous match to a single V gene segment. An earlier analysis of fewer than 750 of the donors called V segments functional above 56.7% productive rearrangements and segregating when the between-donor standard deviation exceeded 5%. A statistical classification framework was built to diagnose cytomegalovirus status from the catalog of TCR beta chain sequences. A later analysis assigned V and J genes by comparing TCR nucleotide sequences with IMGT/GENE-DB human TR gene sequences. A later analysis assigned CDR3 sequences and most-parsimonious VDJ recombination scenarios with the TCRdist pipeline. In a later analysis, each TCR beta chain was defined by its CDR3 amino acid sequence together with its V-gene family, and reads without a unique V-gene family were excluded. In a later analysis, 500 to 700 highly shared, low-generation-probability nucleotide sequences were removed to address suspected cross-contamination and a sequencing artifact. A later analysis calculated a clonal expansion index for each public chain from normalized within-repertoire ranks of inferred template counts. Generation probabilities in a later analysis came from a VDJ recombination model fitted to out-of-frame rearrangements, and those results were checked against IGoR. A later analysis scored TCR-TCR, TCR-HLA and TCR-CMV co-occurrence with hypergeometric tests, applying a repertoire-size bias correction to TCR pairs. False discovery rates were estimated in a later analysis by permuting HLA or CMV assignments 20 times. In a later analysis, co-occurring TCRs were grouped using DBSCAN, and TCRdist sequence similarity was added for clustering within HLA-allele-positive subsets. Co-occurrence clustering excluded repertoires with fewer than 30,000 or more than 120,000 public chains, plus five with anomalous nucleotide sharing. Sourced from immuneACCESS, this table was stored by TCRdb with only in-frame sequences that have V and J called. A share of the clones is absent; for the studies checked, an unresolved V gene accounts for under half, and the remainder has no known explanation. V, J and clone size were drawn from that table, and D and trimming were deduced from the DNA. Present in this sample are some 99,000 clones, approximately 79% of which were seen just once. The ten largest account for roughly 1.8% of the sample.

The germline V gene (reference sequence) sets CDR1 to LNHDA and CDR2 to SQIVND. CDR3 length: 17 amino acids, cysteine to phenylalanine. The entry retains the CDR3 DNA only, 51 bases that are in frame from base 1. V and J lose 4 bases and 0 bases, and a span of 18 bases separates them. The cohort comprised 666 healthy bone marrow donors. All cohort members were sampled while nominally healthy, although unrecorded immune exposures were likely present. The donor was CMV seronegative and was included in the group of approximately 350 seronegative cohort members. Each donor provided a peripheral blood sample, and peripheral blood mononuclear cells were used for TCR beta sequencing. Genomic DNA extraction from the blood cell samples was performed with the Qiagen DNeasy Blood Extraction Kit. Note on this clone: Its binding antigen is unknown. Qualities for individual bases were not recorded, and no much larger clone is one base off.

The sample comprised PBMCs. This sequence originates from a male donor in good health and CMV-seronegative. The sequence joins TRBV19 to TRBJ1-1; a tentative D match to TRBD1 spans 5 bases. The CDR3 reads CASSTPTSTVMNTEAFF. The base sequence is TGTGCCAGTAGTACCCCCACCTCGACAGTAATGAACACTGAAGCTTTCTTT.